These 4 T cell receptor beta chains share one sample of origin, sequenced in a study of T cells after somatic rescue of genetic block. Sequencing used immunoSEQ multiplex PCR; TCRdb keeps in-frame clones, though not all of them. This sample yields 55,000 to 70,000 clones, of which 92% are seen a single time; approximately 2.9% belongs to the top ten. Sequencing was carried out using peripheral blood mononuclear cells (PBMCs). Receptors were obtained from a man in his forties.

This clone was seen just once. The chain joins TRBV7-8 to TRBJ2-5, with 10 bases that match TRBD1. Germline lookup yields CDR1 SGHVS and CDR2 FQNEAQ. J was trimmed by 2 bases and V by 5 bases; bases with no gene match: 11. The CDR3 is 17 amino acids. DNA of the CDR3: TGTGCCAGCAGCGCCACCCGACAGGGGGCAAGGCAAGAGACCCAGTACTTC. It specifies CASSATRQGARQETQYF.

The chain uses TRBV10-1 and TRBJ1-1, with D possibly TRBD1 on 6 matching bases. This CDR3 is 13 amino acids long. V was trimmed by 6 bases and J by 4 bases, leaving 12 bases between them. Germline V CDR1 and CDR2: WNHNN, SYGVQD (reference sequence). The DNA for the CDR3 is TGCGCCAGCAGCGAGACAGGCCTCACTGAAGCTTTCTTT. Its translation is CASSETGLTEAFF.

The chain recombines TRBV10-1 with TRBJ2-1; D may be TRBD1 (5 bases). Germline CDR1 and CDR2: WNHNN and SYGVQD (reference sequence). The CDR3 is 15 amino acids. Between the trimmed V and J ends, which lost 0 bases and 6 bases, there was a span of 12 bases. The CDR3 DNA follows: TGCGCCAGCAGTGAGTCGTCAGGGCACCTCAATGAGCAGTTCTTC. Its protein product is CASSESSGHLNEQFF.

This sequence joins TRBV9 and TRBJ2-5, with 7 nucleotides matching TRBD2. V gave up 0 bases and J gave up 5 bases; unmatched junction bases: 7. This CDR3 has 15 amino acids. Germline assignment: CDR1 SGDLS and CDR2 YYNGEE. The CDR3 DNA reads TGTGCCAGCAGCGTAGGTAGCGGGCGACCGGAGACCCAGTACTTC. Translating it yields CASSVGSGRPETQYF.